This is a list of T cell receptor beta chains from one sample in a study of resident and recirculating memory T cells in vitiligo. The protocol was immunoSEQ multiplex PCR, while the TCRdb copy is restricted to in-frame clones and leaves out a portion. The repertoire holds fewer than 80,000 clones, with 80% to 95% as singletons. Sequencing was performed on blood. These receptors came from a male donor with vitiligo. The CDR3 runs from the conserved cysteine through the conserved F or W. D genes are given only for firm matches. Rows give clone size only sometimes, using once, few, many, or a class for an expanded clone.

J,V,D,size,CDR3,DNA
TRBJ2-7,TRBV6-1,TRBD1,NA,CASSPPTGSSYEQYF,TGTGCCAGCAGCCCTCCGACAGGGTCTAGTTACGAGCAGTACTTC
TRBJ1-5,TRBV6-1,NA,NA,CASSATGYGQPQHF,TGTGCCAGCAGTGCTACAGGATACGGTCAGCCCCAGCATTTT
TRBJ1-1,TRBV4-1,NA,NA,CASSQDRWSTEAFF,TGCGCCAGCAGCCAAGATCGGTGGTCCACTGAAGCTTTCTTT
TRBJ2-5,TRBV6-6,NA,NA,CASSFPGGLIETQYF,TGTGCCAGCAGTTTCCCCGGGGGTCTTATCGAGACCCAGTACTTC
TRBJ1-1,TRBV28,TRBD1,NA,CASSQTGFTEAFF,TGTGCCAGCAGCCAGACAGGGTTCACTGAAGCTTTCTTT
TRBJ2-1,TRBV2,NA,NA,CATTGSGNNEQFF,TGTGCCACTACAGGGAGTGGGAATAATGAGCAGTTCTTC
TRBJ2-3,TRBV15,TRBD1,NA,CATSRSTGATDTQYF,TGTGCCACCAGCAGATCGACAGGGGCCACAGATACGCAGTATTTT
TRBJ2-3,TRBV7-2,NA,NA,CASSLGQYTDTQYF,TGTGCCAGCAGCTTAGGGCAGTACACAGATACGCAGTATTTT
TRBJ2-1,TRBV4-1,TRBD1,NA,CASSPPGTGNNEQFF,TGCGCCAGCAGCCCGCCCGGGACAGGAAACAATGAGCAGTTCTTC
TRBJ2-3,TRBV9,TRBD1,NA,CASSVYGTGGTDTQYF,TGTGCCAGCAGCGTATATGGGACAGGGGGCACAGATACGCAGTATTTT
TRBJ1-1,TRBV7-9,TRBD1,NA,CASRRTGVTEAFF,TGTGCCAGCAGACGGACAGGGGTCACTGAAGCTTTCTTT
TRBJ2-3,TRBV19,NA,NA,CASRQTSTDTQYF,TGTGCCAGCAGACAGACTAGCACAGATACGCAGTATTTT
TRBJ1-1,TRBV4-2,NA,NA,CASSQEGGVSKNTEAFF,TGTGCCAGCAGCCAAGAGGGAGGGGTGTCGAAGAACACTGAAGCTTTCTTT
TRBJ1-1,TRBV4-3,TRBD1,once,CASSPRAQGANTEAFF,TGCGCCAGCAGCCCACGGGCCCAGGGGGCTAACACTGAAGCTTTCTTT
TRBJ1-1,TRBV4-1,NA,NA,CASSLSATEETEAFF,TGCGCCAGCAGCCTATCAGCTACGGAGGAAACTGAAGCTTTCTTT
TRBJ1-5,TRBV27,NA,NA,CASSLANRNQPQHF,TGTGCCAGCAGCCTAGCTAACCGCAATCAGCCCCAGCATTTT
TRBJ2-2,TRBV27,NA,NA,CASSPIRWGDGTGELFF,TGTGCCAGCAGTCCCATCAGGTGGGGGGATGGCACCGGGGAGCTGTTTTTT